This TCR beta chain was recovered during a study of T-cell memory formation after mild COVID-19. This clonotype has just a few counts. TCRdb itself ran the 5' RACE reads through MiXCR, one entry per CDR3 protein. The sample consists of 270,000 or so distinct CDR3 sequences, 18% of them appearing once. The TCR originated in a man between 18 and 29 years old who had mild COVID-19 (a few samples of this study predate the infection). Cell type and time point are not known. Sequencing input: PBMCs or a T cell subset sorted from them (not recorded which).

CDR3 nucleotide sequence: TGTGCCAGCAGCTTTGGGGTGAGCTCTGGAAACACCATATATTTT. This encodes CASSFGVSSGNTIYF. The rearrangement uses TRBV9 and TRBJ1-3; D remains unclear. The CDR3 is 15 residues long. Germline V gives CDR1 SGDLS, CDR2 YYNGEE. Trimming took 4 bases from V and 0 from J, leaving 11 bases between them.